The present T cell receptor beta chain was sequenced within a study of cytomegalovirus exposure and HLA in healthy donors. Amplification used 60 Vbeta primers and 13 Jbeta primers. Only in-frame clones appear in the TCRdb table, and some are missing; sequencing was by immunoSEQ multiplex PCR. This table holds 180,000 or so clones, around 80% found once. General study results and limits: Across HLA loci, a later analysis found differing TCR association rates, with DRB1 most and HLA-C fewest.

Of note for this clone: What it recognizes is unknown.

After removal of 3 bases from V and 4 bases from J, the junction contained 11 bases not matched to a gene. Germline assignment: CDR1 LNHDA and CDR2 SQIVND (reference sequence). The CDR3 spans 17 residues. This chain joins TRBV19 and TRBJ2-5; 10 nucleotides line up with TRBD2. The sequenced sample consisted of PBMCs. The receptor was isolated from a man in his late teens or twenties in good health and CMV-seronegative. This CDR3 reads CASSISLAGVLGETQYF. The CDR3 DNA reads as TGTGCCAGTAGTATCTCGCTAGCGGGAGTGTTAGGAGAGACCCAGTACTTC.